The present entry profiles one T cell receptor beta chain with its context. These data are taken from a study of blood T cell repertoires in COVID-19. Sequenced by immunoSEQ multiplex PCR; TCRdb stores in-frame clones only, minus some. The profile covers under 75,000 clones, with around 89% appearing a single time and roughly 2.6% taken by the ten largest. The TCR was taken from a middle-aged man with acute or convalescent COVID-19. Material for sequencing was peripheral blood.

The CDR3 spells CASSFGGADYGYTF. The CDR3 DNA reads as TGTGCCAGCAGTTTTGGGGGCGCGGACTATGGCTACACCTTC. V and J are TRBV27 and TRBJ1-2; D may be TRBD1 (6 bases). The V and J ends lost 3 bases and 3 bases respectively, with 11 bases between them. Germline V lookup: CDR1 MNHEY, CDR2 SMNVEV (reference sequence). The CDR3 covers 14 residues.